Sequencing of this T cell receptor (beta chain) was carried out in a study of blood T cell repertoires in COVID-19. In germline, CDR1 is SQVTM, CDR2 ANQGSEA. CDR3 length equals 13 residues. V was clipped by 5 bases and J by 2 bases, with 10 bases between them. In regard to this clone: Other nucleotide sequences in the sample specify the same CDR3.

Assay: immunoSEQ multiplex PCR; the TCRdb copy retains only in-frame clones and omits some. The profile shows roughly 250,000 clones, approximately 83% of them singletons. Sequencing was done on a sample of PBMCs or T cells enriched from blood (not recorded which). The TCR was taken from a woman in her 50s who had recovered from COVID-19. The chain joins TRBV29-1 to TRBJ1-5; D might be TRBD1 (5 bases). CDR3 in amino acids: CSVPGEGNQPQHF. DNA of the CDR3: TGCAGCGTTCCGGGGGAGGGCAATCAGCCCCAGCATTTT.